This T cell receptor (beta chain) was observed in a study of regulatory T cells in long-lasting Graves disease. iRepertoire HTBI primers and Arm-PCR of CDR3 regions built TCR beta libraries. TCRdb re-analysed the multiplex PCR reads in MiXCR, keeping a single row per CDR3 protein. This table has approximately 470,000 distinct CDR3 sequences, 16% appearing once. Germline values: CDR1 LNHDA, CDR2 SQIVND (reference sequence). This CDR3 is 18 amino acids long. Trimming at V came to 5 bases and at J to 0 bases, leaving 13 bases not matched to a gene. Time point of the sample: newly diagnosed GD, antithyroid drugs for less than 3 months. PBMCs were the source of the RNA used for TCR sequencing. Guidelines of the American Thyroid Association were used to diagnose Graves' disease. This same sample was also part of a study on T cells in Graves' hyperthyroidism and ophthalmopathy.

The sequence derives from a middle-aged man with Graves disease. V usage is TRBV19 and J usage is TRBJ2-1; 7 nucleotides agree with TRBD2. Sequences were derived from peripheral blood mononuclear cells (PBMCs), sampled at new diagnosis, from a patient treated with antithyroid drugs. In nucleotides, the CDR3 is TGTGCCAGTAGTGGAAGGAAAGCGGGAAGGGGCTCCTACAATGAGCAGTTCTTC. It encodes CASSGRKAGRGSYNEQFF.